This T cell receptor (beta chain) was recorded in a study of cytomegalovirus exposure and HLA in healthy donors. Trimming stripped 8 bases from V and 1 base from J, with 15 bases between. This CDR3 contains 15 residues. Germline CDR1 and CDR2: LNHNV and YYDKDF (reference sequence). In the PCR, 60 Vbeta and 13 Jbeta primers were used. TCRdb's copy holds only in-frame clones and misses some; the assay was immunoSEQ multiplex PCR. The table records 180,000 or so clones, 75% to 90% of them present only once. The chain couples TRBV15 to TRBJ1-3; D gene unclear. The clonotype originates from a young woman in good health and CMV-seronegative. The sample consisted of PBMCs. Here the CDR3 reads CATQIGVGSGNTIYF. In DNA, the CDR3 is TGTGCCACCCAAATCGGGGTGGGATCTGGAAACACCATATATTTT.